These 30 T cell receptor beta chains originate from one sample sequenced in a study of blood T cell repertoires in COVID-19. The table came from immunoSEQ multiplex PCR; TCRdb's copy has only in-frame clones and leaves some out. The top ten clones hold 10% to 15% of a sample with around 12,000 clones, around four fifths of them seen once. Sequencing used peripheral blood. Every receptor here comes from a human donor in a cohort sampled during active COVID-19.

This chain joins TRBV28 and TRBJ2-1; 9 nucleotides line up with TRBD2. The CDR3 loop spans 14 amino acids. Germline CDR1 is MDHEN and CDR2 is SYDVKM. J lost 4 bases, V lost 6 bases, and 4 bases had no gene match. CDR3 residues: CASRSGLAYNEQFF. CDR3 coding DNA: TGTGCCAGCAGATCGGGACTAGCTTACAATGAGCAGTTCTTC. Combining the CDR3 with reference TRBV28 and TRBJ2-1 gives the whole variable domain DVKVTQSSRYLVKRTGEKVFLECVQDMDHENMFWYRQDPGLGLRLIYFSYDVKMKEKGDIPEGYSVSREKKERFSLILESASTNQTSMYLCASRSGLAYNEQFFGPGTRLTVL.

The chain has TRBV5-8 and TRBJ2-7, with D possibly being TRBD1 (5 bases). CDR3 length equals 12 residues. Trimming stripped 5 bases from V and 7 bases from J, with 13 bases between. Looked up from germline, CDR1 is SGHTS and CDR2 is YDEGEE. The CDR3 sequence: CASRYGAREQYF. The CDR3 DNA reads TGTGCCAGCAGGTATGGGGCCCGGGAGCAGTACTTC.

The chain employs TRBV7-6 and TRBJ2-1; the match to TRBD2 covers 7 bases. CDR1 is SGHVS and CDR2 is FNYEAQ in the germline V gene. The J segment lost 6 bases and the V segment lost 0 bases, leaving 5 bases of the junction unmatched. The CDR3 length is 15 residues. The CDR3 loop reads CASSLAAGPSNEQFF. In nucleotides, the CDR3 is TGTGCCAGCAGCTTAGCAGCGGGACCGAGCAATGAGCAGTTCTTC.

This chain uses TRBV19 with TRBJ2-3, with D tentatively TRBD2 (5 bases). CDR1 is LNHDA, CDR2 SQIVND, per germline (reference sequence). V was cut by 3 bases and J by 11 bases, with 21 bases left in between. This CDR3 has 15 amino acids. CDR3 sequence (DNA): TGTGCCAGTAGTATGGATTCCGGGCCTACGAGCGGGCAGTATTTT. Protein product: CASSMDSGPTSGQYF.

The V and J genes are TRBV6-4 and TRBJ2-3, with D hard to call. The CDR3 sequence is 15 residues long. Trimming shortened V by 4 bases and J by 0 bases, and 11 bases separated the two germline ends. Per germline, CDR1 MRHNA and CDR2 SNTAGT. The CDR3 loop is CASSGGTTSTDTQYF. The DNA for the CDR3 is TGTGCCAGCAGTGGCGGAACCACTAGCACAGATACGCAGTATTTT.

V gene TRBV28 combines with J gene TRBJ1-5; the D is unclear. CDR1 and CDR2 (germline): MDHEN, SYDVKM. Trimming shortened V by 6 bases and J by 0 bases, and 6 bases separated the two germline ends. The CDR3 totals 13 residues. DNA for the CDR3: TGTGCCAGCAGCGGGGTTAGCAATCAGCCCCAGCATTTT. Protein sequence: CASSGVSNQPQHF.

The J gene is TRBJ2-7, the V gene TRBV3-1 (or the pseudogene TRBV3-2); 7 bases align to TRBD2. Unmatched junction bases numbered 4, after V lost 1 base and J lost 4 bases. Germline assignment: CDR1 LGHDT and CDR2 YNNKEL (reference sequence). The CDR3 length is 14 residues. CDR3 sequence (DNA): TGTGCCAGCAGCCAAGCTTGGGGGGGGTACGAGCAGTACTTC. This sequence encodes CASSQAWGGYEQYF.

The chain carries TRBV5-1 and TRBJ2-3, with D perhaps matching TRBD1 (5 bases). This CDR3 has 14 amino acids. The V gene lost 2 bases and the J gene lost 6 bases, with 13 bases spanning the gap. Per germline, CDR1 SGHRS and CDR2 YFSETQ. CDR3 in DNA: TGCGCCAGCAGCTTCTCCTCCTCAGGGGATACGCAGTATTTT. Translating it yields CASSFSSSGDTQYF.

This rearrangement joins TRBV25-1 to TRBJ1-6; tentatively, D is TRBD1 (6 bases). CDR3 length: 14 amino acids. The V and J ends lost 2 bases and 8 bases respectively, with 10 bases between them. Germline assignment: CDR1 MGHDK and CDR2 SYGVNS. The CDR3 sequence: CASSERGGYSPLHF. CDR3 nucleotides: TGTGCCAGCAGTGAACGTGGGGGCTATTCACCCCTCCACTTT.

The chain employs TRBV7-3 and TRBJ1-2; a possible D gene is TRBD1 (6 bases). CDR1 and CDR2 from the germline V gene are SGHTA and FQGTGA. CDR3 length: 15 amino acids. V lost 4 bases, J lost 7 bases, and 19 bases lay in between. The CDR3 DNA reads as TGTGCCAGCAGCTCCTCCTTCCTCGACAGGTTTGGCTACACCTTC. Encoded protein: CASSSSFLDRFGYTF.

The V call is TRBV3-1 (or the pseudogene TRBV3-2), the J call TRBJ2-2; the match to TRBD2 covers 7 bases. The trim removed 1 base at V and 1 base at J, leaving 0 bases unmatched. Looked up from germline, CDR1 is LGHDT and CDR2 is YNNKEL (reference sequence). This CDR3 region has 15 residues. The CDR3 DNA reads TGTGCCAGCAGCCAAGCGGGAGGGAACACCGGGGAGCTGTTTTTT. It is translated as CASSQAGGNTGELFF.

This clone was observed once. V and J are TRBV7-9 and TRBJ2-1; possible D gene TRBD1, 6 bases. The CDR3 has 17 residues. Germline-derived CDR1 and CDR2 are SEHNR and FQNEAQ (reference sequence). V shed 1 base and J shed 5 bases, with 18 bases lying between them. The CDR3: CASSLGQVQQLDNEQFF. DNA for the CDR3: TGTGCCAGCAGCTTAGGACAGGTTCAGCAACTTGACAATGAGCAGTTCTTC.

J is TRBJ1-6 and V is TRBV27, with D possibly being TRBD1 (5 bases). The CDR3 consists of 14 residues. The V gene's germline CDR1 is MNHEY and CDR2 SMNVEV (reference sequence). V was pared by 4 bases and J by 7 bases, with 11 bases between. The CDR3 DNA follows: TGTGCCAGCAGTTATAGACAGCCGAATTCACCCCTCCACTTT. Amino acids: CASSYRQPNSPLHF.

The genes are TRBV10-3 and TRBJ2-7, with 8 bases aligning to TRBD1. This CDR3 spans 13 amino acids. Germline assignment: CDR1 ENHRY and CDR2 SYGVKD. The V and J ends lost 2 bases and 3 bases, in that order; junction bases with no gene match: 0. In DNA form, the CDR3 reads TGTGCCATCAGTGAGACAGGGGGCTACGAGCAGTACTTC. This codes for CAISETGGYEQYF.

This clone was detected only once. The chain joins TRBV27 to TRBJ1-3; D is unclear. Germline V gene lookup returns CDR1 MNHEY and CDR2 SMNVEV (reference sequence). Trimming shortened V by 2 bases and J by 0 bases, and 11 bases separated the two germline ends. The CDR3 is 16 amino acids. CDR3 in amino acids: CASSLRWSSSGNTIYF. CDR3 nucleotide sequence: TGTGCCAGCAGTTTAAGATGGAGCTCCTCTGGAAACACCATATATTTT.

This clone was detected a few times. The rearrangement links TRBV29-1 to TRBJ2-7; 11 positions agree with TRBD2. Germline CDR1 is SQVTM and CDR2 is ANQGSEA. This CDR3 comprises 14 residues. J gave up 8 bases and V 3 bases, and 9 bases lay outside the gene matches. The chain's CDR3 is CSVDFGVAGGQQYF. The CDR3, as DNA: TGCAGCGTTGATTTTGGGGTAGCGGGAGGGCAGCAGTACTTC.

The chain is built from TRBV6-2 or TRBV6-3 and TRBJ2-1, with D perhaps TRBD1 (5 bases). Looked up from germline, CDR1 is MNHEY and CDR2 is SVGEGT. The CDR3 sequence is 14 residues long. The V end was cut by 2 bases, the J end by 9 bases, with 14 bases between. This CDR3 reads CASSYGRVSSEQFF. CDR3 in DNA: TGTGCCAGCAGTTACGGCAGGGTCTCCAGTGAGCAGTTCTTC.

The chain has TRBV9 and TRBJ1-5, with D possibly TRBD1 on 5 matching bases. Trimming pared 3 bases from V and 0 bases from J, leaving 7 bases between. The germline V gene encodes CDR1 SGDLS and CDR2 YYNGEE. CDR3 length: 14 amino acids. The CDR3 nucleotides read TGTGCCAGCAGCGACAGGTATAGCAATCAGCCCCAGCATTTT. Translation: CASSDRYSNQPQHF.

V usage is TRBV30 and J usage is TRBJ2-7; 10 bases line up with TRBD1. J lost 3 bases, V lost 3 bases, and 2 bases had no gene match. Germline CDR1 and CDR2: GTSNPN and SVGIG (reference sequence). The CDR3 contains 13 residues. CDR3: CAWRGQGNYEQYF. In DNA form, the CDR3 reads TGTGCCTGGAGGGGACAGGGGAACTACGAGCAGTACTTC.

This clone is large in the sample. The rearrangement joins TRBV29-1 to TRBJ2-3; D possibly corresponds to TRBD2 (6 bases). V dropped 5 bases and J dropped 6 bases, with 15 bases sitting between them. Germline lookup yields CDR1 SQVTM and CDR2 ANQGSEA. This CDR3 has 13 amino acids. CDR3 in DNA: TGCAGCGTTCCGGGACTCCCTCCGGATACGCAGTATTTT. This gives the protein CSVPGLPPDTQYF.

A note on this clone: Other DNA sequences within the sample encode an identical CDR3. The chain combines TRBV6-5 with TRBJ2-2, with D possibly matching TRBD1 (6 bases). Trimming cost V 8 bases and J 5 bases, with 18 bases left between them. The CDR3 totals 15 residues. Per the germline V gene, CDR1 is MNHEY and CDR2 is SVGAGI. Here the CDR3 reads CASLLGAGVTGELFF. The CDR3 region has the DNA TGTGCCAGCCTACTGGGGGCCGGAGTGACCGGGGAGCTGTTTTTT.

The chain joins TRBV7-6 to TRBJ2-7, with D maybe TRBD1 (5 bases). This CDR3 has 15 residues. The germline V gene has CDR1 SGHVS and CDR2 FNYEAQ. V was shortened by 0 bases and J by 1 base, with 10 bases between the two germline ends. The CDR3 DNA sequence: TGTGCCAGCAGCTTAGCGCTAGGGGATTCCTACGAGCAGTACTTC. Its translation is CASSLALGDSYEQYF.

The rearrangement uses TRBV6-1 and TRBJ2-3; 10 bases line up with TRBD2. Germline CDR1 MNHNS, CDR2 SASEGT. With 1 base clipped from V and 4 bases from J, the junction kept 5 bases outside the gene matches. CDR3 length: 16 residues. The CDR3 loop is CASSEEGLAEPDTQYF. CDR3 nucleotides: TGTGCCAGCAGTGAAGAAGGACTAGCGGAACCAGATACGCAGTATTTT.

This chain uses TRBV28 with TRBJ2-7; maybe TRBD1 (6 bases). Trimming removed 6 bases from V and 3 bases from J, with 12 bases in between. The CDR3 consists of 13 residues. Per germline, CDR1 MDHEN and CDR2 SYDVKM. This CDR3 is CASRLQGGYEQYF. CDR3 DNA sequence: TGTGCCAGCAGGTTACAGGGTGGCTACGAGCAGTACTTC.

J is TRBJ2-3 and V is TRBV2; D unresolved. Trimming left V 4 bases short and J 0 bases short, with 8 bases between. The CDR3 spans 14 residues. Looked up from germline, CDR1 is SNHLY and CDR2 is FYNNEI. CDR3 DNA sequence: TGTGCCAGCAGTGTAAGCTCCAGCACAGATACGCAGTATTTT. This translates into CASSVSSSTDTQYF.

V usage is TRBV27 and J usage is TRBJ2-7; TRBD2 matches at 9 bases. The CDR3 covers 16 residues. After removal of 0 bases from V and 3 bases from J, the junction contained 6 bases not matched to a gene. CDR1 and CDR2 (germline): MNHEY, SMNVEV (reference sequence). The CDR3 region is CASSLSSGRKDYEQYF. CDR3 nucleotide sequence: TGTGCCAGCAGTTTATCAAGCGGGAGGAAAGACTACGAGCAGTACTTC.

The chain has TRBV28 and TRBJ2-1; D may be TRBD2 (6 bases). Trimming left V 9 bases short and J 0 bases short, with 12 bases between. CDR3 length: 14 residues. Germline CDR1 and CDR2: MDHEN and SYDVKM. The CDR3 here is CASCGGSSYNEQFF. As DNA, the CDR3 is TGTGCCAGTTGCGGAGGGAGCTCCTACAATGAGCAGTTCTTC.

This clone was seen a handful of times. This specimen includes other DNA sequences encoding the same CDR3. V usage is TRBV11-2 and J usage is TRBJ2-7; 13 positions agree with TRBD2. Germline assignment: CDR1 SGHAT and CDR2 FQNNGV. The length of the CDR3 is 16 residues. V lost 3 bases, J lost 4 bases, and 6 bases stayed unmatched. The CDR3 region has the DNA TGTGCCAGCAGCTTCGACGGACTAGCGGGAGTGTACGAGCAGTACTTC. Encoded protein: CASSFDGLAGVYEQYF.

V usage is TRBV20-1 and J usage is TRBJ2-4, with D perhaps matching TRBD1 (5 bases). The CDR3 length is 10 residues. Trimming took off 6 bases at V and 13 bases at J, with 13 bases between the two ends. Germline loops: CDR1 DFQATT, CDR2 SNEGSKA (reference sequence). The CDR3 is CSARDRAQYF. DNA of the CDR3: TGCAGTGCCCGTGACAGAGCCCAGTACTTC.

CDR3 DNA: TGTGCCAGCTGGAGGGGCCGCAACTATGGCTACACCTTC. Its translation: CASWRGRNYGYTF. The J gene is TRBJ1-2, the V gene TRBV2; D is possibly TRBD1 (5 bases). The germline V and J ends were trimmed by 8 bases and 2 bases, with 12 bases remaining between them. CDR1 is SNHLY, CDR2 FYNNEI, per germline. The CDR3 contains 13 residues.